The present T cell receptor beta chain was sequenced within a study of monozygotic twins with inflammatory bowel disease. The study's findings and limits: IBD patients shared fewer clonotypes with other individuals than healthy twins, especially patients with disease activity signs.

Molecular identifiers with 6-nucleotide sample barcodes were added during cDNA synthesis via template switching. TCRdb re-called the 5' RACE reads and catalogs CDR3 proteins one per entry, DNA excluded. The table lists fewer than 200,000 distinct CDR3 sequences, with about 2.4% in the top ten. The germline V gene has CDR1 DFQATT and CDR2 SNEGSKA (reference sequence). This CDR3 has 15 amino acids. With regard to this clonotype: The antigen remains unidentified.

The sequenced material came from blood. This TCR was sampled from a human donor with ulcerative colitis or Crohn's disease, or a healthy co-twin of an affected twin (not recorded which). This chain links TRBV20-1 with TRBJ2-6; the TRBD1 assignment by TCRdb is unverifiable without DNA. The CDR3 loop reads CSARLFRAGANVLTF.